This T cell receptor (beta chain) stems from a study of human T cells and chemical hapten exposure. On the study more broadly: Epicutaneous patch tests delivered 0.01% DPC to the upper back, with evaluation at 6 days.

TCRdb re-called the RACE reads through MiXCR, storing one row per CDR3 protein. The table lists some 350,000 distinct CDR3 sequences, under 8% of them singletons, with 7.5% to 8.5% in the top ten. V was shortened by 1 base and J by 1 base, with 5 bases between the two germline ends. The CDR3 runs to 14 residues. Germline V CDR1 and CDR2: KGHSH, LQKENI. Documented time point: patch test 1, 2 weeks after DPC sensitization. The treatment here: therapeutic diphenylcyclopropenone sensitization with weekly scalp DPC. Participating donors were patients with alopecia, aged 18 to 70 years, considered appropriate candidates for DPC. In its sample, this clonotype was seen a few times.

This sequence joins TRBV18 and TRBJ1-5, with D uncertain. This clonotype was sampled from a woman aged 18-29 years with alopecia areata. Some clones in this sample may be carry-over from other donors' samples. The input for sequencing was whole blood, taken in connection with sensitization to the hapten diphenylcyclopropenone (DPC). The CDR3 region is CASSPRKSNQPQHF. The CDR3 DNA is TGTGCCAGCTCACCACGGAAAAGCAATCAGCCCCAGCATTTT.